This T cell receptor beta chain was profiled in a study of T-cell reconstitution after alpha-beta-depleted transplantation in children. The CDR3 has 16 residues. Unmatched junction bases numbered 9, after V lost 5 bases and J lost 2 bases. Germline CDR1 SGHVS, CDR2 FNYEAQ. TCRbeta library preparation incorporated unique molecular identifiers. TCRdb itself ran the PCR reads through MiXCR, one entry per CDR3 protein. Found here are 450,000 to 500,000 distinct CDR3 sequences, approximately 13% of them singletons; the top ten hold about 5.4%. The origin of this receptor is a human donor who donated a stem cell graft to a child with combined immunodeficiency. This chain connects TRBV7-6 to TRBJ2-1, with 7 positions matching TRBD1. This specimen consisted of PBMCs from the stem cell graft donor, obtained from the stem cell graft. The CDR3: CASSKWGQTTYNEQFF. CDR3 nucleotide sequence: TGTGCCAGCAGCAAATGGGGACAGACCACCTACAATGAGCAGTTCTTC.